This T cell receptor beta chain is drawn from a study of shared clonotypes between healthy human individuals. CD8 cells regarded as naive lacked CD45RO, were positively chosen for CCR7, and omitted terminally differentiated effector memory CD45RA+ cells. V dropped 3 bases and J dropped 1; count of bases not matched to a gene: 4. This CDR3 contains 14 residues. From germline, CDR1 is SGHNT and CDR2 YYREEE (reference sequence). The method was immunoSEQ multiplex PCR; TCRdb's version includes in-frame clones alone and lacks a portion of them. This table has 800,000 to 950,000 clones, roughly 96% appearing once.

The V call is TRBV5-4, the J call TRBJ2-7; 7 positions agree with TRBD2. Input material: naive CD8+ T cells sorted from blood. The source of this sequence is a man aged 25-40 years in good health. The CDR3 loop is CASSWGLLSYEQYF. CDR3 in DNA: TGTGCCAGCAGCTGGGGACTACTATCCTACGAGCAGTACTTC.